The 9 T cell receptor beta chains in this list originate from one sample, sequenced in a study of T cell responses to AZD1222 COVID-19 vaccine. Only in-frame clones appear in the TCRdb table, and some are missing; sequencing was by immunoSEQ multiplex PCR. Here the sample spans 150,000 to 200,000 clones, 80% to 95% being singletons. This specimen was peripheral blood, taken on day 0 of AZD1222 vaccination. The receptors here all came from an adult in good health.

V and J are TRBV2 and TRBJ1-3, with no clear D. The CDR3 length is 12 residues. The germline CDR1 and CDR2 sequences are SNHLY and FYNNEI. V was trimmed by 7 bases and J by 0 bases, leaving 4 bases between them. CDR3 residues: CASTSSGNTIYF. For the CDR3, the DNA is TGTGCCAGCACTAGCTCTGGAAACACCATATATTTT.

The V and J genes are TRBV3-1 (or the pseudogene TRBV3-2) and TRBJ1-4; D is perhaps TRBD1 (6 bases). The length of the CDR3 is 14 residues. V was pared by 4 bases and J by 8 bases, with 14 bases between. CDR1 and CDR2 from the germline V gene are LGHDT and YNNKEL (reference sequence). The CDR3 reads CASSPRGLGEKLFF. The CDR3, as DNA: TGTGCCAGCAGCCCCAGGGGCTTGGGGGAAAAACTGTTTTTT.

The chain links TRBV5-6 to TRBJ1-5, with 10 bases matching TRBD1. This CDR3 comprises 15 residues. The V gene end was trimmed by 3 bases and the J gene end by 5 bases; junction bases not matched to a gene: 5. Germline V gives CDR1 SGHDT, CDR2 YYEEEE. The CDR3 sequence: CASSYRGTGDQPQHF. In DNA, the CDR3 is TGTGCCAGCAGCTACCGTGGGACAGGGGATCAGCCCCAGCATTTT.

The V and J genes are TRBV7-2 and TRBJ2-7, with 7 bases identical to TRBD1. Per the germline V gene, CDR1 is SGHTA and CDR2 is FQGNSA. V was pared by 2 bases and J by 3 bases, with 4 bases of the junction left unmatched. CDR3 length equals 14 residues. Here the CDR3 DNA reads TGTGCCAGCAGCTTATCAAACAGGGGCTACGAGCAGTACTTC. Encoded protein: CASSLSNRGYEQYF.

The V call is TRBV28, the J call TRBJ1-1; 8 bases map to TRBD1. The CDR3 runs to 15 residues. V gave up 0 bases and J gave up 5 bases; unmatched junction bases: 5. Germline CDR1 reads MDHEN; CDR2 reads SYDVKM. As DNA, the CDR3 is TGTGCCAGCAGTTTATGGCAGGGGGCAGGGACTGAAGCTTTCTTT. This gives the protein CASSLWQGAGTEAFF.

This clone occurred once. The genes are TRBV28 and TRBJ2-1, with 7 bases identical to TRBD2. The germline V gene encodes CDR1 MDHEN and CDR2 SYDVKM. The CDR3 has 16 amino acids. Trimming took 2 bases from V and 0 from J; bases not matched to a gene: 4. DNA for the CDR3: TGTGCCAGCAGTTTAATTCGCGGGAGCTCCTACAATGAGCAGTTCTTC. Protein product: CASSLIRGSSYNEQFF.

Concerning this clone: Different DNA sequences within this sample yield the same CDR3. V is TRBV3-1 (or the pseudogene TRBV3-2) and J is TRBJ1-3; D uncertain. V was pared by 0 bases and J by 4 bases, with 10 bases between. The CDR3 contains 15 residues. The V gene's germline CDR1 is LGHDT and CDR2 YNNKEL (reference sequence). The CDR3 loop reads CASSQDSGSGNTIYF. In DNA, the CDR3 is TGTGCCAGCAGCCAAGACTCCGGGTCCGGAAACACCATATATTTT.

The chain is built from TRBV6-2 or TRBV6-3 and TRBJ1-4; unclear D gene. This CDR3 has 15 residues. V was pared by 0 bases and J by 7 bases, with 12 bases between. CDR1 and CDR2 from the germline V gene are MNHEY and SVGEGT. CDR3 protein: CASSYSAAEGEKLFF. CDR3 in DNA: TGTGCCAGCAGTTACTCGGCGGCCGAGGGTGAAAAACTGTTTTTT.

The chain joins TRBV25-1 to TRBJ1-2, with a tentative D call TRBD1 (6 bases). Trimming cost V 1 base and J 8 bases, with 17 bases left between them. There are 15 residues in the CDR3. Germline V gene data show CDR1 as MGHDK and CDR2 as SYGVNS. CDR3 in DNA: TGTGCCAGCAGTGAATCGTTTCTGGGGGCGGAGGGCTACACCTTC. The encoded protein is CASSESFLGAEGYTF.